The rows below give T cell receptor beta chains drawn from one sample of a study of T cell clonotyping in hematopoietic cell transplantation. Measured with immunoSEQ multiplex PCR; TCRdb has only the in-frame clones, and not every one. The table records over 10,000 clones, just under 85% of them present only once. Here the sequenced sample was PBMCs, taken 100 days after allogeneic stem cell transplant. The receptors here all came from a female patient aged 40 to 55 who had an allogeneic stem cell transplant from a related donor, so T cells may come from the graft donor. Some clones in this sample may be carry-over from other donors' samples. Both conserved end residues are part of each CDR3. The order of the fields is J gene, V gene, CDR3 protein.

j_gene: TRBJ1-1
v_gene: TRBV7-9
CDR3aa: CASSLGVSEAFF

j_gene: TRBJ2-7
v_gene: TRBV6-4
CDR3aa: CATPPGQGPYEQYF

j_gene: TRBJ2-1
v_gene: TRBV20-1
CDR3aa: CSAREGEQFF

j_gene: TRBJ2-1
v_gene: TRBV7-8
CDR3aa: CASSPKEGLYNEQFF

j_gene: TRBJ1-1
v_gene: TRBV2
CDR3aa: CASSHRAGTEAFF

j_gene: TRBJ2-7
v_gene: TRBV11-3
CDR3aa: CASSFGRLAPEQYF

j_gene: TRBJ2-5
v_gene: TRBV19
CDR3aa: CASSMGARRGVYQETQYF

j_gene: TRBJ2-7
v_gene: TRBV21-1
CDR3aa: CASRTLQGAFDEQYF

j_gene: TRBJ1-5
v_gene: TRBV6-4
CDR3aa: CASSRTGNQPQHF

j_gene: TRBJ1-5
v_gene: TRBV2
CDR3aa: CASSSDDRRYQPQHF

j_gene: TRBJ2-1
v_gene: TRBV27
CDR3aa: CASNTKRANNEQFF

j_gene: TRBJ2-6
v_gene: TRBV27
CDR3aa: CASSFFPPQSSGANVLTF

j_gene: TRBJ2-1
v_gene: TRBV27
CDR3aa: CASKEGYNEQFF

j_gene: TRBJ2-7
v_gene: TRBV11-2
CDR3aa: CASSSAGAVSSYEQYF

j_gene: TRBJ1-6
v_gene: TRBV6-6
CDR3aa: CASSYIKTGESPLHF

j_gene: TRBJ2-7
v_gene: TRBV2
CDR3aa: CAVTGTDSYEQYF

j_gene: TRBJ2-7
v_gene: TRBV29-1
CDR3aa: CSVGGAGYHPYSYEQYF

j_gene: TRBJ2-2
v_gene: TRBV25-1
CDR3aa: CASSDREALANTGELFF

j_gene: TRBJ2-1
v_gene: TRBV30
CDR3aa: CAWSPEGEQFF

j_gene: TRBJ2-3
v_gene: TRBV4-1
CDR3aa: CASSLLTGETDTQYF